The 13 T cell receptor beta chains below all came from one sample that was sequenced in a study of siplizumab effects on memory and regulatory T cells. Clones were sequenced by immunoSEQ multiplex PCR, and TCRdb holds only the in-frame ones, with some missing. The sample carries 100,000 or so clones, about nine tenths recorded once. The specimen was CD4+ T cells sorted from blood. The receptors originated from a human donor in good health. Some clones in this sample may be carry-over from other donors' samples.

The V call is TRBV5-6, the J call TRBJ2-1, with D perhaps given as TRBD1 or TRBD2 (6 bases each). This CDR3 comprises 16 residues. Germline values: CDR1 SGHDT, CDR2 YYEEEE. V dropped 3 bases and J dropped 10 bases, with 23 bases sitting between them. CDR3 nucleotides: TGTGCCAGCAGCTGGGGGGCAGCGGACTACCTTCGGGAGCAGTTCTTC. It codes for CASSWGAADYLREQFF.

The rearrangement links TRBV10-3 to TRBJ2-5; D tentatively fits TRBD1 or TRBD2 (5 bases each). CDR1 and CDR2 from the germline V gene are ENHRY and SYGVKD. The CDR3 spans 13 residues. The V end was cut by 6 bases, the J end by 0 bases, with 8 bases between. The CDR3 DNA is TGTGCCATCAGCCCGGGACACCAAGAGACCCAGTACTTC. This translates into CAISPGHQETQYF.

The rearrangement joins TRBV21-1 to TRBJ2-7; the table names TRBD2, a call not compared with the DNA. TRBV21-1 is marked as a pseudogene. The CDR3 has 11 residues. CDR3 sequence: CASKKRRRQYF. The CDR3 bases are TGTGCCAGCAAAAAAAGGCGGAGGCAGTACTTC.

The gene calls are TRBV7-3 and TRBJ2-3, with a tentative D call TRBD2 (5 bases). CDR1 is SGHTA and CDR2 is FQGTGA in the germline V gene. CDR3 size: 15 residues. The V end lost 2 bases, the J end lost 1 base, and 10 bases lay between the germline ends. In DNA form, the CDR3 reads TGTGCCAGCAGCTTATCCGGGGTCCGCACAGATACGCAGTATTTT. This translates into CASSLSGVRTDTQYF. The full variable domain, its missing parts supplied by reference TRBV7-3 and TRBJ2-3, is GAGVSQTPSNKVTEKGKYVELRCDPISGHTALYWYRQSLGQGPEFLIYFQGTGAADDSGLPNDRFFAVRPEGSVSTLKIQRTERGDSAVYLCASSLSGVRTDTQYFGPGTRLTVL.

The chain carries TRBV7-3 and TRBJ2-5, with TRBD1 matching over 9 bases. The end of the DNA aligns better with TRBJ2-7, so the J call may be wrong. The CDR3 runs 14 residues. CDR1 is SGHTA, CDR2 FQGTGA, per germline. CDR3 bases: TGTGCCAGCAGCCAGACAGGGGGTTCCTACGAGCAGTACTTC. Amino acids: CASSQTGGSYEQYF.

The chain has TRBV4-2 and TRBJ2-3; the D is unclear. The germline V gene has CDR1 LGHNA and CDR2 YNFKEQ. The V gene lost 4 bases and the J gene lost 4 bases, with 12 bases spanning the gap. This CDR3 spans 14 amino acids. The CDR3 DNA sequence: TGTGCCAGCAGCCCTCCCGGAGAACCAGATACGCAGTATTTT. Translating it yields CASSPPGEPDTQYF.

The V gene is TRBV19, the J gene TRBJ2-7; the match to TRBD2 covers 13 bases. The V segment lost 5 bases and the J segment 5 bases; nucleotides outside the gene matches: 6. Looked up from germline, CDR1 is LNHDA and CDR2 is SQIVND (reference sequence). The CDR3 contains 15 residues. The CDR3 reads CASSPGLAGVDEQYF. CDR3 nucleotides: TGTGCCAGTAGTCCAGGACTAGCGGGAGTCGACGAGCAGTACTTC.

The chain couples TRBV30 to TRBJ1-2; 9 nucleotides agree with TRBD1. The length of the CDR3 is 13 residues. The J segment lost 4 bases and the V segment lost 5 bases, leaving 5 bases of the junction unmatched. CDR1 and CDR2 (germline): GTSNPN, SVGIG (reference sequence). For the CDR3, the DNA is TGTGCCTGGTCCGGGACAGGGTCCTATGGCTACACCTTC. The encoded protein is CAWSGTGSYGYTF.

The J gene is TRBJ2-3, the V gene TRBV6-1; the D gene is possibly TRBD2 (5 bases). Between the trimmed V and J ends, which lost 2 bases and 5 bases, there was a span of 8 bases. Germline V gene data show CDR1 as MNHNS and CDR2 as SASEGT. This CDR3 region has 13 residues. For the CDR3, the DNA is TGTGCCAGCAGTGAACTCGGGATAGATACGCAGTATTTT. This encodes CASSELGIDTQYF.

With respect to this clone: The junction differs from germline at one of its ends, possibly a read error. This chain connects TRBV6-1 to TRBJ2-7, with 11 bases matching TRBD2. Germline CDR1 and CDR2: MNHNS and SASEGT. The CDR3 spans 11 residues. The CDR3 protein is CASSEGLAGRF. CDR3 coding DNA: TGTGCCAGCAGTGAAGGACTAGCGGGACGGTTC.

The genes are TRBV9 and TRBJ2-1, with 10 bases aligning to TRBD2. This CDR3 contains 16 residues. The germline gives CDR1 SGDLS, CDR2 YYNGEE. J was trimmed by 7 bases and V by 4 bases; bases with no gene match: 11. The DNA for the CDR3 is TGTGCCAGCAGCCCCCTGCTAGCGGGAGTTTGGAATGAGCAGTTCTTC. Translation gives CASSPLLAGVWNEQFF.

This clone came up once. CDR3 in DNA: TGTGCCAGCTCACCGACGAGGGTTGGTGGGAATGAGCAGTTCTTC. Translation gives CASSPTRVGGNEQFF. The chain joins TRBV18 to TRBJ2-1; D is possibly TRBD2 (5 bases). Trimming shortened V by 3 bases and J by 7 bases, and 16 bases separated the two germline ends. The CDR3 covers 15 residues. Germline V gene lookup returns CDR1 KGHSH and CDR2 LQKENI.

The rearrangement links TRBV7-6 to TRBJ2-1; 12 bases line up with TRBD2. CDR3 length: 21 residues. Germline CDR1 reads SGHVS; CDR2 reads FNYEAQ. V lost 1 base and J lost 0; bases outside the gene matches: 13. The CDR3 region has the DNA TGTGCCAGCAGCTTAGAAACCCCTGGGGGACTAGCGGGTCTCTCCTACAATGAGCAGTTCTTC. Its translation is CASSLETPGGLAGLSYNEQFF.